This T cell receptor (beta chain) comes out of a study of T cells in Graves' hyperthyroidism and ophthalmopathy. It was RNA transcripts that yielded the amplified TCR beta CDR3 regions. HTBI primers were employed in a first-round RT-PCR of the TCR CDR3. TCRdb used MiXCR to reprocess the multiplex PCR reads, holding one entry per CDR3 protein. The table records some 800,000 distinct CDR3 sequences, about two fifths of them present only once. Study-wide points: The majority of expanded thyroid clonotypes above 0.001 also appeared in blood. The model anticipated ophthalmopathy a median approximately 6.5 months pre-onset.

Notes on this clonotype: Its antigen remains unknown.

The CDR3 runs 13 residues. Trimming took off 2 bases at V and 0 bases at J, with 6 bases between the two ends. CDR1 DFQATT and CDR2 SNEGSKA come from the germline V gene (reference sequence). Sequencing used blood. J is TRBJ2-3 and V is TRBV20-1; D ambiguous. This sequence originates from a man aged 18 to 29 with Graves' hyperthyroidism. The CDR3 sequence: CSARLGSTDTQYF. The CDR3 DNA reads TGCAGTGCTAGACTAGGAAGCACAGATACGCAGTATTTT.